A selection of T cell receptor beta chains follows, all from one sample in a study of shared clonotypes between healthy human individuals. Sequencing was performed with immunoSEQ multiplex PCR; in TCRdb, only in-frame clones are kept and a portion is missing. This sample carries just over 2,000,000 clones, roughly 96% of them seen once, and the ten largest clones take under 0.15%. The specimen was naive CD4+ T cells sorted from blood. The receptors come from a man between 18 and 29 years old in good health. Each CDR3 is given with its conserved first and last residue. The D gene is left open where the match is weak. Not all rows give a size; the values are once, few, many and, for expanded clones, a class.

d_call: -
v_call: TRBV6-1
clone_size: -
j_call: TRBJ2-4
cdr3_nt: TGTGCCAGCAGTGATCCGTTTAGGCAAGAACTAGCCAAAAACATTCAGTACTTC
cdr3_aa: CASSDPFRQELAKNIQYF

d_call: -
v_call: TRBV7-9
clone_size: -
j_call: TRBJ2-7
cdr3_nt: TGTGCCAGCAGCTCGGGCAGGGGCCCTTCCTACGAGCAGTACTTC
cdr3_aa: CASSSGRGPSYEQYF

d_call: -
v_call: TRBV18
clone_size: -
j_call: TRBJ2-3
cdr3_nt: TGTGCCAGCTCACCGGGGGGCCTGGGCACAGATACGCAGTATTTT
cdr3_aa: CASSPGGLGTDTQYF

d_call: TRBD1
v_call: TRBV28
clone_size: -
j_call: TRBJ2-1
cdr3_nt: TGTGCCAGCAGTACGATAGGACAGGGGGCGAATGAGCAGTTCTTC
cdr3_aa: CASSTIGQGANEQFF

d_call: -
v_call: TRBV5-1
clone_size: -
j_call: TRBJ1-6
cdr3_nt: TGCGCCAGCAGCTTGGGACTTATGTCCAATTCACCCCTCCACTTT
cdr3_aa: CASSLGLMSNSPLHF

d_call: -
v_call: TRBV6-1
clone_size: -
j_call: TRBJ1-6
cdr3_nt: TGTGCCAGCAGTGAATCAAGGGTTGGAGTTAGACCCCTCCACTTT
cdr3_aa: CASSESRVGVRPLHF

d_call: TRBD1
v_call: TRBV5-1
clone_size: -
j_call: TRBJ1-2
cdr3_nt: TGCGCCAGCAGCTTAAACCCCGGGACAGGGGTGAATGGCTACACCTTC
cdr3_aa: CASSLNPGTGVNGYTF

d_call: -
v_call: TRBV5-1
clone_size: -
j_call: TRBJ1-4
cdr3_nt: TGCGCCAGCAGCTTGGCGACAGCTGAAAAACTGTTTTTT
cdr3_aa: CASSLATAEKLFF

d_call: TRBD2
v_call: TRBV18
clone_size: -
j_call: TRBJ2-1
cdr3_nt: TGTGCCAGCTCACCACCAACGGGGGCGGGAGGCTCCTACAATGAGCAGTTCTTC
cdr3_aa: CASSPPTGAGGSYNEQFF

d_call: TRBD1
v_call: TRBV5-1
clone_size: -
j_call: TRBJ2-3
cdr3_nt: TGCGCCAGCAGCGTCGGGACAGGCACAGATACGCAGTATTTT
cdr3_aa: CASSVGTGTDTQYF

d_call: TRBD1
v_call: TRBV29-1
clone_size: -
j_call: TRBJ1-1
cdr3_nt: TGCAGCGTGGGGACAGGGGGGAACACTGAAGCTTTCTTT
cdr3_aa: CSVGTGGNTEAFF

d_call: -
v_call: TRBV10-3
clone_size: -
j_call: TRBJ1-5
cdr3_nt: TGTGCCATCGATGATGGCTATAGCAATCAGCCCCAGCATTTT
cdr3_aa: CAIDDGYSNQPQHF

d_call: TRBD2
v_call: TRBV7-9
clone_size: -
j_call: TRBJ2-1
cdr3_nt: TGTGCCAGCAGCTTAGACGGACTAGCCGAGAATGAGCAGTTCTTC
cdr3_aa: CASSLDGLAENEQFF

d_call: -
v_call: TRBV21-1
clone_size: -
j_call: TRBJ2-7
cdr3_nt: TGTGCCAGCAAGGGGCTTAAGCAGTACTTC
cdr3_aa: CASKGLKQYF

d_call: -
v_call: TRBV10-2
clone_size: -
j_call: TRBJ2-7
cdr3_nt: TGCGCCACCTCCGGCAGCTCCTACGAGCAGTACTTC
cdr3_aa: CATSGSSYEQYF

d_call: TRBD2
v_call: TRBV10-2
clone_size: -
j_call: TRBJ2-5
cdr3_nt: TGCGCCACTCCGACTGTTCGACTAGCGGGGGAGGAGACCCAGTACTTC
cdr3_aa: CATPTVRLAGEETQYF

d_call: -
v_call: TRBV6-4
clone_size: -
j_call: TRBJ2-2
cdr3_nt: TGTGCCAGCAGAGCCGACTCCCCCCCCGGGGAGCTGTTTTTT
cdr3_aa: CASRADSPPGELFF

d_call: TRBD1
v_call: TRBV2
clone_size: once
j_call: TRBJ2-5
cdr3_nt: TGTGCCAGCAGTGGACAGGGGATGGAGACCCAGTACTTC
cdr3_aa: CASSGQGMETQYF

d_call: -
v_call: TRBV27
clone_size: -
j_call: TRBJ1-6
cdr3_nt: TGTGCCAGCAGTTTATTCCCAAGCTCCTATAATTCACCCCTCCACTTT
cdr3_aa: CASSLFPSSYNSPLHF

d_call: TRBD1
v_call: TRBV15
clone_size: -
j_call: TRBJ2-7
cdr3_nt: TGTGCCACCAGCAGACCCCAGGGGGCCCCCTACGAGCAGTACTTC
cdr3_aa: CATSRPQGAPYEQYF

d_call: -
v_call: TRBV6-1
clone_size: -
j_call: TRBJ1-5
cdr3_nt: TGTGCCAGCAGGTGGGAGGAGGGAGTAAATCAGCCCCAGCATTTT
cdr3_aa: CASRWEEGVNQPQHF

d_call: -
v_call: TRBV27
clone_size: -
j_call: TRBJ1-5
cdr3_nt: TGTGCCAGCAGTTCCAGGGTATCGGGGGGTCAGCCCCAGCATTTT
cdr3_aa: CASSSRVSGGQPQHF

d_call: TRBD1
v_call: TRBV11-2
clone_size: -
j_call: TRBJ1-1
cdr3_nt: TGTGCCAGCAGCTTAGATTGGCAGACAGGGGAAGCTTTCTTT
cdr3_aa: CASSLDWQTGEAFF

d_call: TRBD2
v_call: TRBV6-6
clone_size: -
j_call: TRBJ2-1
cdr3_nt: TGTGCCAGCAGTTACAGGGCTAGCGGGAGCGATGAGCAGTTCTTC
cdr3_aa: CASSYRASGSDEQFF

d_call: -
v_call: TRBV11-2
clone_size: -
j_call: TRBJ2-7
cdr3_nt: TGTGCCAGCAGCTTGTGGACAGAAGCCTACGAGCAGTACTTC
cdr3_aa: CASSLWTEAYEQYF

d_call: -
v_call: TRBV19
clone_size: -
j_call: TRBJ1-6
cdr3_nt: TGTGCCAGTAGTATTTCCAGGTCCAATTCACCCCTCCACTTT
cdr3_aa: CASSISRSNSPLHF

d_call: -
v_call: TRBV19
clone_size: -
j_call: TRBJ1-5
cdr3_nt: TGTGCCAGTAGTATAGAACAGGGCAATCAGCCCCAGCATTTT
cdr3_aa: CASSIEQGNQPQHF

d_call: -
v_call: TRBV28
clone_size: -
j_call: TRBJ1-2
cdr3_nt: TGTGCCAGCGTTCTTTCCCGGACTCTTGGGGGTGGCTACACCTTC
cdr3_aa: CASVLSRTLGGGYTF

d_call: TRBD2
v_call: TRBV2
clone_size: -
j_call: TRBJ2-1
cdr3_nt: TGTGCCAGCAGTGAAAGCGTAGCGGGGAGCTCCTACAATGAGCAGTTCTTC
cdr3_aa: CASSESVAGSSYNEQFF

d_call: TRBD2
v_call: TRBV19
clone_size: -
j_call: TRBJ2-5
cdr3_nt: TGTGCCAGTAGTATCTCCGGTCGGACTAGCGATAGAGAGACCCAGTACTTC
cdr3_aa: CASSISGRTSDRETQYF

d_call: TRBD1
v_call: TRBV9
clone_size: -
j_call: TRBJ1-3
cdr3_nt: TGTGCCAGCAGCTTACAGGGGAACGGTGGAAACACCATATATTTT
cdr3_aa: CASSLQGNGGNTIYF

d_call: -
v_call: TRBV2
clone_size: -
j_call: TRBJ2-5
cdr3_nt: TGTGCCAGCAGTGGAATGGAGAGAGGGATAGAAGAGACCCAGTACTTC
cdr3_aa: CASSGMERGIEETQYF

d_call: -
v_call: TRBV7-9
clone_size: -
j_call: TRBJ1-6
cdr3_nt: TGTGCCAGCAGCTTGACAGGTGGGGATTCACCCCTCCACTTT
cdr3_aa: CASSLTGGDSPLHF

d_call: TRBD1
v_call: TRBV6-1
clone_size: -
j_call: TRBJ1-1
cdr3_nt: TGTGCCAGCAGTGAAGGGAAGACAGGGGGTGAAGCTGAAGCTTTCTTT
cdr3_aa: CASSEGKTGGEAEAFF

d_call: -
v_call: TRBV10-3
clone_size: -
j_call: TRBJ2-5
cdr3_nt: TGTGCCATCAGTGTAGCGTCGAGCGAGACCCAGTACTTC
cdr3_aa: CAISVASSETQYF

d_call: TRBD1
v_call: TRBV28
clone_size: -
j_call: TRBJ1-2
cdr3_nt: TGTGCCAGCAGTACAGGGGCCCCTTCCTATGGCTACACCTTC
cdr3_aa: CASSTGAPSYGYTF

d_call: TRBD1
v_call: TRBV7-9
clone_size: -
j_call: TRBJ2-7
cdr3_nt: TGTGCCAGCAGCTTAATCGGACAGGACTCCTACGAGCAGTACTTC
cdr3_aa: CASSLIGQDSYEQYF

d_call: -
v_call: TRBV5-1
clone_size: once
j_call: TRBJ2-1
cdr3_nt: TGCGCCAGCAGCCCGTTGGAGGGGGTAAGAGATGAGCAGTTCTTC
cdr3_aa: CASSPLEGVRDEQFF

d_call: -
v_call: TRBV19
clone_size: -
j_call: TRBJ2-6
cdr3_nt: TGTGCCAGTAGTATGGGGGCCAGCATTACCTCTGGGGCCAACGTCCTGACTTTC
cdr3_aa: CASSMGASITSGANVLTF

d_call: -
v_call: TRBV30
clone_size: -
j_call: TRBJ1-6
cdr3_nt: TGTGCCTGGGACCTGGGGGCTCCCTATAATTCACCCCTCCACTTT
cdr3_aa: CAWDLGAPYNSPLHF

d_call: TRBD1
v_call: TRBV9
clone_size: -
j_call: TRBJ1-4
cdr3_nt: TGTGCCAGCAGCTCCCAATTGGGGTTAGGGACAGGGGCGGAAAAACTGTTTTTT
cdr3_aa: CASSSQLGLGTGAEKLFF

d_call: TRBD1
v_call: TRBV5-1
clone_size: -
j_call: TRBJ1-1
cdr3_nt: TGCGCCAGCAGCTCGATAACAGGGGCCACTGAAGCTTTCTTT
cdr3_aa: CASSSITGATEAFF

d_call: -
v_call: TRBV13
clone_size: -
j_call: TRBJ1-3
cdr3_nt: TGTGCCAGCAGCCGGGCGTACTCTGGAAACACCATATATTTT
cdr3_aa: CASSRAYSGNTIYF

d_call: -
v_call: TRBV6-5
clone_size: -
j_call: TRBJ1-6
cdr3_nt: TGTGCCAGCCGAGTCGGCGCAGGGCCCTCACCCCTCCACTTT
cdr3_aa: CASRVGAGPSPLHF

d_call: -
v_call: TRBV7-9
clone_size: -
j_call: TRBJ2-4
cdr3_nt: TGTGCCACCGGGTTTTCTCTAGCCAAAAACATTCAGTACTTC
cdr3_aa: CATGFSLAKNIQYF

d_call: -
v_call: TRBV18
clone_size: -
j_call: TRBJ2-1
cdr3_nt: TGTGCCAGCTCACCCTTCCGCCGGGACTCTTACAATGAGCAGTTCTTC
cdr3_aa: CASSPFRRDSYNEQFF

d_call: TRBD1
v_call: TRBV28
clone_size: once
j_call: TRBJ1-1
cdr3_nt: TGTGCCAGCAGTCCTCGCAGGGGGCTAGCCACTGAAGCTTTCTTT
cdr3_aa: CASSPRRGLATEAFF

d_call: TRBD2
v_call: TRBV7-2
clone_size: -
j_call: TRBJ2-3
cdr3_nt: TGTGCCAGCAGCTTAGCGGGACTAGCGGGATTCCCCCCAGATACGCAGTATTTT
cdr3_aa: CASSLAGLAGFPPDTQYF

d_call: -
v_call: TRBV5-4
clone_size: -
j_call: TRBJ1-1
cdr3_nt: TGTGCCAGCAGCTTGGAATCCAGCACTGAAGCTTTCTTT
cdr3_aa: CASSLESSTEAFF